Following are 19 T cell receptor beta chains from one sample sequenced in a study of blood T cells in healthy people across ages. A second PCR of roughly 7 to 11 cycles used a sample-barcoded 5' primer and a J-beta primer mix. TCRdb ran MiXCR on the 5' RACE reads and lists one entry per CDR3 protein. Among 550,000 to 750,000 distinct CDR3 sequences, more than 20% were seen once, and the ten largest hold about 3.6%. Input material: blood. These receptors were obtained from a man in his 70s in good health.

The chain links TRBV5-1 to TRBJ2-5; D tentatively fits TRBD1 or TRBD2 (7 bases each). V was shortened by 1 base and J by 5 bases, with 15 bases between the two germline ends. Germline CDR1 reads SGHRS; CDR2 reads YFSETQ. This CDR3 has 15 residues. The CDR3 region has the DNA TGCGCCAGCAGCTTGCCGACAGGGCGGGGGGAGACCCAGTACTTC. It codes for CASSLPTGRGETQYF. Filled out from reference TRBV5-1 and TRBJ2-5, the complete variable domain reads KAGVTQTPRYLIKTRGQQVTLSCSPISGHRSVSWYQQTPGQGLQFLFEYFSETQRNKGNFPGRFSGRQFSNSRSEMNVSTLELGDSALYLCASSLPTGRGETQYFGPGTRLLVL.

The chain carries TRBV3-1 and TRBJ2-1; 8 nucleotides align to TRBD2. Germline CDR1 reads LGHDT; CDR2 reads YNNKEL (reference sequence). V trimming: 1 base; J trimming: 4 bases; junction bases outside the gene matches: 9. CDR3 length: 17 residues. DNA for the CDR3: TGTGCCAGCAGCCAAGTGAATCTCCGGGAGGGGTACAATGAGCAGTTCTTC. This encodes CASSQVNLREGYNEQFF.

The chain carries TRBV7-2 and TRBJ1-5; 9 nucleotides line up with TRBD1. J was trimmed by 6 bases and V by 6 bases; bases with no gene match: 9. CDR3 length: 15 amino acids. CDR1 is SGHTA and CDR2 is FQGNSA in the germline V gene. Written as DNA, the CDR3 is TGTGCCAGCAGAAAAGACGGGACAGGGAGTCAGCCCCAGCATTTT. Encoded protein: CASRKDGTGSQPQHF.

CDR3 residues: CASSLGQLSGGANVLTF. CDR3 in DNA: TGTGCCAGCAGCTTAGGCCAGCTCAGTGGAGGGGCCAACGTCCTGACTTTC. This sequence joins TRBV7-6 and TRBJ2-6, with D unresolved. Looked up from germline, CDR1 is SGHVS and CDR2 is FNYEAQ. V was pared by 1 base and J by 4 bases, with 14 bases between. CDR3 length: 17 residues.

Written as DNA, the CDR3 is TGTGCCACCAGTGATCAACCGGGACAGGCCTCTGGCTACACCTTC. Protein product: CATSDQPGQASGYTF. This chain uses TRBV24-1 with TRBJ1-2, with TRBD1 matching over 8 bases. Germline V gene sequence: CDR1 KGHDR, CDR2 SFDVKD. Germline trimming cut 3 bases from V and 7 bases from J; bases unmatched to any gene: 9. CDR3 length equals 15 residues.

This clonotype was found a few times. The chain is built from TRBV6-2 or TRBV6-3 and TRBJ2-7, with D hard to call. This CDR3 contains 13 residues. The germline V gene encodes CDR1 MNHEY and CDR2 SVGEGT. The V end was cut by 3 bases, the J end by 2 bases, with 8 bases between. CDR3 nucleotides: TGTGCCAGCAGTTATTGGCCAGCCTACGAGCAGTACTTC. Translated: CASSYWPAYEQYF.

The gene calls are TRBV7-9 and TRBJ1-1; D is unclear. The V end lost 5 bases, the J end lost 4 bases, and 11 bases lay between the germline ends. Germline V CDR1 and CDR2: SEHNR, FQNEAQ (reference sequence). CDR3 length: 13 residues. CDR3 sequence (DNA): TGTGCCAGCAGCCAAGGATTGGGCACTGAAGCTTTCTTT. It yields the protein CASSQGLGTEAFF. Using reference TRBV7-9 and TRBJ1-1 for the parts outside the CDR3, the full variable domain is DTGVSQNPRHKITKRGQNVTFRCDPISEHNRLYWYRQTLGQGPEFLTYFQNEAQLEKSRLLSDRFSAERPKGSFSTLEIQRTEQGDSAMYLCASSQGLGTEAFFGQGTRLTVV.

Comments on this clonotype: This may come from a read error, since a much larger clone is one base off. CDR3 sequence: CASSRRYEQYF. The CDR3 DNA is TGTGCCAGCAGCCGGCGCTACGAGCAGTACTTC. The chain carries TRBV3-1 and TRBJ2-7; no firm D call. Germline CDR1 LGHDT, CDR2 YNNKEL (reference sequence). With 4 bases removed from V and 3 bases from J, the gap between germline ends came to 4 bases. CDR3 length: 11 amino acids.

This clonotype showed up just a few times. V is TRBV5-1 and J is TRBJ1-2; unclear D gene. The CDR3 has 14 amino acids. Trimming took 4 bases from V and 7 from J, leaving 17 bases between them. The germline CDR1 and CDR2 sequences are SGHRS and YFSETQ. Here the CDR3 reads CASSLEGITGGYTF. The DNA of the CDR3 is TGCGCCAGCAGCCTGGAAGGGATTACGGGTGGCTACACCTTC.

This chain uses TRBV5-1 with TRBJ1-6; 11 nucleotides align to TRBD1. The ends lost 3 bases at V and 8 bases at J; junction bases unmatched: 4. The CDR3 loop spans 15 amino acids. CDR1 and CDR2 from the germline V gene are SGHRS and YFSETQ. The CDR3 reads CASSWDRGMDSPLHF. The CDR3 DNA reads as TGCGCCAGCAGCTGGGACAGGGGGATGGATTCACCCCTCCACTTT. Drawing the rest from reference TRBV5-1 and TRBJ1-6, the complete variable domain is KAGVTQTPRYLIKTRGQQVTLSCSPISGHRSVSWYQQTPGQGLQFLFEYFSETQRNKGNFPGRFSGRQFSNSRSEMNVSTLELGDSALYLCASSWDRGMDSPLHFGNGTRLTVT.

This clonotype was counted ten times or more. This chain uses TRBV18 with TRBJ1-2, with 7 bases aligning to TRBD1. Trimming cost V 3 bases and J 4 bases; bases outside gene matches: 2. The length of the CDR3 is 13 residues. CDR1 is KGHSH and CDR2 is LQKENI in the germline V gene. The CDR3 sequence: CASSPRDSYGYTF. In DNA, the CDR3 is TGTGCCAGCTCACCCCGGGACAGCTATGGCTACACCTTC.

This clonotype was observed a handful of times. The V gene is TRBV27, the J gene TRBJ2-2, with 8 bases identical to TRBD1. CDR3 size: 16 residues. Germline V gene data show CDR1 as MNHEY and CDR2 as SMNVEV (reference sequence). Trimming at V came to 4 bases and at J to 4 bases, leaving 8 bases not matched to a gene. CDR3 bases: TGTGCCAGCAGTTCTAACCAGGGGGCGTCCACCGGGGAGCTGTTTTTT. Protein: CASSSNQGASTGELFF.

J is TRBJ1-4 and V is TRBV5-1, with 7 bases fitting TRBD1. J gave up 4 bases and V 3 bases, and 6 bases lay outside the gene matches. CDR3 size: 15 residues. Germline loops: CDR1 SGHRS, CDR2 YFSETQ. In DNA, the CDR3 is TGCGCCAGCAGCTCGAGACAGGGTAATAATGAAAAACTGTTTTTT. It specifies CASSSRQGNNEKLFF.

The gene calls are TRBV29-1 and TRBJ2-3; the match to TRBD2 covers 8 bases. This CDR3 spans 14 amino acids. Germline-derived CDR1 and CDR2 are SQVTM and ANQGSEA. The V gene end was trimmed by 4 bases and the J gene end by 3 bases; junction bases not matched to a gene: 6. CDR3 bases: TGCAGCGTTGGGGCGGGACTAGGAACAGATACGCAGTATTTT. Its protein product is CSVGAGLGTDTQYF.

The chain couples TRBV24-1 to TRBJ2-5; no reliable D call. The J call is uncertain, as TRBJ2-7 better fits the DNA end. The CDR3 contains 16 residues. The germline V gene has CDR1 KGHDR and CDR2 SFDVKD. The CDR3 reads CATSDFPVRRSYEQYF. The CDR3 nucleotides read TGTGCCACCAGTGATTTCCCAGTGAGGCGATCCTACGAGCAGTACTTC.

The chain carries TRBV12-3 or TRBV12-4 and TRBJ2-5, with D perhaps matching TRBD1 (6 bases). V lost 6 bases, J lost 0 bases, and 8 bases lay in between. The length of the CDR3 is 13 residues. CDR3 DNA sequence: TGTGCCAGCAGGGACAGTTACCAAGAGACCCAGTACTTC. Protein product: CASRDSYQETQYF.

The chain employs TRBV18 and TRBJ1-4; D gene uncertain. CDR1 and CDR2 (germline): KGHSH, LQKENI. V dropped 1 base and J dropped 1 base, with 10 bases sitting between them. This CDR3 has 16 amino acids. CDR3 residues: CASSPRIAITNEKLFF. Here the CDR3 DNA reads TGTGCCAGCTCACCACGGATTGCGATAACTAATGAAAAACTGTTTTTT. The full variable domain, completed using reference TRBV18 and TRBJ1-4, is NAGVMQNPRHLVRRRGQEARLRCSPMKGHSHVYWYRQLPEEGLKFMVYLQKENIIDESGMPKERFSAEFPKEGPSILRIQQVVRGDSAAYFCASSPRIAITNEKLFFGSGTQLSVL.

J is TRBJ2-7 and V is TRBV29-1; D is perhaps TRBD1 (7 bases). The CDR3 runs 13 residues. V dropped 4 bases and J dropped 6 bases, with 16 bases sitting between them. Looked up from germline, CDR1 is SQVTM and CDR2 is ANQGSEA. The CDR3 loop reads CSVGTGDLGEQYF. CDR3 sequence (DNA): TGCAGCGTTGGAACAGGGGACTTAGGCGAGCAGTACTTC.

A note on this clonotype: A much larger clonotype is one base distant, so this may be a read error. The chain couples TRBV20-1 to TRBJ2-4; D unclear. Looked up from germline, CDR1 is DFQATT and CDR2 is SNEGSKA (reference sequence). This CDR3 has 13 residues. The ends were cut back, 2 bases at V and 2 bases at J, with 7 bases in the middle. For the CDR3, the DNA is TGCAGTGCTAGACACTTTACCAAAAACATTCAGTACTTC. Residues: CSARHFTKNIQYF.